This TCR beta chain was obtained from a study of tumor and adjacent non-tumor tissue in lung cancer. The library came from three nested PCR rounds adapted from ARM-PCR protocols. In TCRdb, the multiplex PCR reads were re-called with MiXCR into one record per CDR3 protein. The repertoire holds 90,000 to 110,000 distinct CDR3 sequences, with about 61% as singletons. RNA was extracted from bulk tissue without any cell sorting. This non-tumor lung sample came from over 3 cm beyond the tumor edge. CDR3 length: 15 amino acids. Per germline, CDR1 MNHNS and CDR2 SASEGT. Regarding this clonotype: Its cognate antigen is unknown. One end of the junction varies from germline; a read error may be responsible.

General study results and limits: Patients with more diverse tumor TCRs had worse survival.

The rearrangement links TRBV6-1 to TRBJ1-2; possible D gene TRBD1, 5 bases. The receptor's source is a man aged 55 to 70 with non-small cell lung cancer. The sequenced material came from distant non-tumor lung tissue. CDR3 loop: CARSEGVGGNYGYTF. The CDR3 nucleotides read TGTGCCAGGAGTGAAGGGGTGGGCGGAAACTATGGCTACACCTTC.